Sequencing of this T cell receptor (beta chain) was carried out in a study of CD8+CD57+ T cells in acquired aplastic anemia. Study information: Recorded DNA amounts for sorted CD4+ and CD8+ cells had an average of 3.2 ug. Mean read depth for CD4+ cells from healthy donors was around 11 million.

General observations from the study: The number of CD8+ CDR3 sequences shared by patients and controls was approximately 31. Controls and patients did not differ significantly in CD8+ Simpson's diversity.

Template material for TCR beta VDJ and CDR3 profiling consisted of genomic DNA. MiXCR was run by TCRdb on the reads, yielding one entry per CDR3 protein. The sample shows about 180,000 distinct CDR3 sequences, 35% to 50% of them seen only once. The table lists this clonotype with many counts. Its specificity is not known. The V gene's germline CDR1 is DFQATT and CDR2 SNEGSKA (reference sequence). V was pared by 2 bases and J by 0 bases, with 11 bases between. This CDR3 is built from 14 residues. Sequencing input: sorted CD4+, CD8+, or CD8+CD57+ T cells (not recorded which) from PBMCs. The clonotype comes from a human donor in good health. The V call is TRBV20-1, the J call TRBJ2-7; the D gene could be TRBD1 or TRBD2 (5 bases each). CDR3 residues: CSARRGVGSYEQYF. CDR3 in DNA: TGCAGTGCTAGAAGGGGAGTCGGCTCCTACGAGCAGTACTTC.